This T cell receptor beta chain was sequenced during a study of shared clonotypes between healthy human individuals. Study-wide results and caveats: Even with large depth, rarefaction showed that sorted-subset sequencing was incomplete. A limitation of the genetic and exposure-history diversity represented arose from few donors. Shared across a few donors were roughly 5% of the naive CD4 clonotypes. On the whole, naive subsets had larger estimated richness than memory subsets had.

Germline-derived CDR1 and CDR2 are LNHDA and SQIVND (reference sequence). Trimming left V 3 bases short and J 11 bases short, with 22 bases between. This CDR3 contains 15 residues. In the case of this clone: The antigen remains undetermined.

Profiling relied on immunoSEQ multiplex PCR, and the TCRdb table lists in-frame clones only, not all of them. The sample has approximately 2.5 million clones, around 94% seen once; the top ten hold 0.14%. Material for sequencing was naive CD4+ T cells sorted from blood. Subset here: CD45RA+ positively selected. The clonotype was recovered from a man younger than 35 in good health. This chain uses TRBV19 with TRBJ1-1; D call uncertain. The CDR3 nucleotides are TGTGCCAGTAGTATCGGGCAGGCGAGGCCCATTGGTGCTTTCTTT. Protein sequence: CASSIGQARPIGAFF.